A single sample is the source of the 19 T cell receptor beta chains below, sequenced in a study of blood T cell repertoires in COVID-19. The method was immunoSEQ multiplex PCR; TCRdb's version includes in-frame clones alone and lacks a portion of them. The data show roughly 73,000 clones, about 88% seen once. Sequences were obtained from peripheral blood. Receptor source: a man older than 75 with acute or convalescent COVID-19.

The V call is TRBV27, the J call TRBJ2-5, with TRBD2 matching 9 bases. The length of the CDR3 is 16 residues. The ends lost 4 bases at V and 5 bases at J; junction bases unmatched: 11. The germline V gene has CDR1 MNHEY and CDR2 SMNVEV (reference sequence). CDR3 in DNA: TGTGCCAGCAGTTCGATTCCGACTAGCGGAGGGGAGACCCAGTACTTC. The encoded protein is CASSSIPTSGGETQYF.

This chain links TRBV19 with TRBJ1-1; tentative D call: TRBD1 (5 bases). CDR1 and CDR2 from the germline V gene are LNHDA and SQIVND (reference sequence). The CDR3 consists of 13 residues. Trimming shortened V by 4 bases and J by 5 bases, and 11 bases separated the two germline ends. The CDR3 DNA follows: TGTGCCAGTAGTAATCAGGGCGGAACTGAAGCTTTCTTT. Residues: CASSNQGGTEAFF.

The genes are TRBV9 and TRBJ1-3, with TRBD1 matching over 7 bases. The ends lost 0 bases at V and 9 bases at J; junction bases unmatched: 3. CDR3 size: 13 residues. CDR1 and CDR2 (germline): SGDLS, YYNGEE. The CDR3 bases are TGTGCCAGCAGCGTAGGGACAGGCGGCACCATATATTTT. Its translation is CASSVGTGGTIYF. The full variable domain, with the rest looked up from reference TRBV9 and TRBJ1-3, is DSGVTQTPKHLITATGQRVTLRCSPRSGDLSVYWYQQSLDQGLQFLIQYYNGEERAKGNILERFSAQQFPDLHSELNLSSLELGDSALYFCASSVGTGGTIYFGEGSWLTVV.

The genes are TRBV19 and TRBJ1-6; 8 nucleotides align to TRBD1. J lost 3 bases, V lost 3 bases, and 1 base had no gene match. The CDR3 contains 15 residues. Per the germline V gene, CDR1 is LNHDA and CDR2 is SQIVND (reference sequence). The CDR3 sequence is CASSMGQVYNSPLHF. The CDR3 nucleotides read TGTGCCAGTAGTATGGGACAGGTCTATAATTCACCCCTCCACTTT.

This clone was found a few times. This rearrangement joins TRBV5-1 to TRBJ2-7; tentative D call: TRBD2 (5 bases). The V end was cut by 7 bases, the J end by 3 bases, with 20 bases between. CDR1 is SGHRS, CDR2 YFSETQ, per germline. The CDR3 covers 15 residues. Here the CDR3 DNA reads TGCGCCAGCGCCCCTGGAGGTTCGGGCCACTACGAGCAGTACTTC. Translation gives CASAPGGSGHYEQYF.

This clone was recorded once. The chain joins TRBV19 to TRBJ2-7; 8 bases map to TRBD2. There are 15 residues in the CDR3. Per the germline V gene, CDR1 is LNHDA and CDR2 is SQIVND (reference sequence). V shed 3 bases, J shed 2 bases, and the junction held 6 bases outside the gene matches. CDR3 in amino acids: CASSIGGVGTYEQYF. The CDR3 nucleotides read TGTGCCAGTAGTATCGGGGGGGTAGGAACCTACGAGCAGTACTTC.

The chain combines TRBV7-6 with TRBJ1-3, with 8 bases lining up with TRBD1. This CDR3 comprises 16 residues. Germline CDR1 and CDR2: SGHVS and FNYEAQ. Germline trimming cut 5 bases from V and 4 bases from J; bases unmatched to any gene: 10. CDR3 coding DNA: TGTGCCAGCAGCGTAGTCACAGGGGGTTGGGGAAACACCATATATTTT. Translating gives CASSVVTGGWGNTIYF.

CDR3 bases: TGTGCCAGCTCTGGAGGGGGGGGCTCACCCCTCCACTTT. This translates into CASSGGGGSPLHF. The chain couples TRBV2 to TRBJ1-6; TRBD1 is a possible D gene (6 bases). Trimming shortened V by 8 bases and J by 10 bases, and 15 bases separated the two germline ends. CDR3 length equals 13 residues. CDR1 is SNHLY, CDR2 FYNNEI, per germline.

The rearrangement uses TRBV15 and TRBJ1-1, with 7 bases that match TRBD1. CDR3 length: 15 residues. Per germline, CDR1 LNHNV and CDR2 YYDKDF (reference sequence). J lost 4 bases, V lost 1 base, and 6 bases had no gene match. The CDR3 bases are TGTGCCACCAGCAGAGTCAGGGCAGGGGGCACTGAAGCTTTCTTT. Translating it yields CATSRVRAGGTEAFF.

The chain employs TRBV7-8 and TRBJ1-3, with D maybe TRBD1 (6 bases). The germline V and J ends were trimmed by 0 bases and 0 bases, with 9 bases remaining between them. This CDR3 region has 16 residues. Germline CDR1 SGHVS, CDR2 FQNEAQ. The DNA for the CDR3 is TGTGCCAGCAGCTTAGCAGGGACAAGCTCTGGAAACACCATATATTTT. This gives the protein CASSLAGTSSGNTIYF.

The V gene is TRBV5-6, the J gene TRBJ2-3, with TRBD2 matching over 12 bases. With 5 bases clipped from V and 5 bases from J, the junction kept 12 bases outside the gene matches. The length of the CDR3 is 17 residues. Germline V lookup: CDR1 SGHDT, CDR2 YYEEEE. The CDR3 region is CASRQRSSGRAGDTQYF. DNA for the CDR3: TGTGCCAGCAGACAACGATCTAGCGGGAGGGCCGGAGATACGCAGTATTTT.

CDR3 residues: CASSGQRVGETQYF. CDR3 DNA: TGTGCCAGCAGCGGCCAGAGGGTAGGAGAGACCCAGTACTTC. The rearrangement uses TRBV6-5 and TRBJ2-5; TRBD2 is a possible D gene (5 bases). The CDR3 loop spans 14 amino acids. Germline CDR1 and CDR2: MNHEY and SVGAGI. With 6 bases removed from V and 4 bases from J, the gap between germline ends came to 15 bases.

The chain uses TRBV12-3 or TRBV12-4 and TRBJ2-1; 9 bases are a match to TRBD1. CDR3 length: 13 residues. V shed 6 bases and J 8 bases; nucleotides not matched to a gene: 5. CDR3: CASRRTGEHEQFF. CDR3 sequence (DNA): TGTGCCAGCAGGCGGACAGGGGAACATGAGCAGTTCTTC.

This chain uses TRBV9 with TRBJ2-1; 9 nucleotides line up with TRBD2. In germline, CDR1 is SGDLS, CDR2 YYNGEE. Trimming took 0 bases from V and 0 from J; bases not matched to a gene: 7. CDR3 size: 18 residues. CDR3 region: CASSVGMGGRGSYNEQFF. The CDR3, as DNA: TGTGCCAGCAGCGTAGGAATGGGCGGGAGGGGCTCCTACAATGAGCAGTTCTTC.

V gene TRBV6-1 combines with J gene TRBJ1-5, with D possibly TRBD1 on 5 matching bases. The CDR3 loop spans 14 amino acids. Trimming took off 2 bases at V and 4 bases at J, with 9 bases between the two ends. CDR1 MNHNS and CDR2 SASEGT come from the germline V gene. The chain's CDR3 is CASSEWGDNQPQHF. The CDR3 coding sequence is TGTGCCAGCAGTGAATGGGGGGATAATCAGCCCCAGCATTTT.

The gene calls are TRBV12-5 and TRBJ1-6, with D uncertain. Germline-derived CDR1 and CDR2 are LGHNT and FRNRAP. Trimming shortened V by 6 bases and J by 10 bases, and 16 bases separated the two germline ends. The CDR3 length is 14 residues. CDR3 sequence reads: CASGLHTTGSPLHF. The CDR3 DNA is TGTGCTAGTGGCCTCCATACTACGGGATCACCCCTCCACTTT.

The rearrangement links TRBV3-1 (or the pseudogene TRBV3-2) to TRBJ1-2, with 7 nucleotides matching TRBD1. The V and J ends lost 4 bases and 4 bases, in that order; junction bases with no gene match: 9. CDR1 LGHDT and CDR2 YNNKEL come from the germline V gene (reference sequence). The CDR3 length is 15 residues. The CDR3 DNA reads TGTGCCAGCAGCCTGGGGACAGTCTTACCCTATGGCTACACCTTC. Its protein is CASSLGTVLPYGYTF.

This clone was recorded only once. The chain has TRBV20-1 and TRBJ1-2, with D perhaps matching TRBD1 (5 bases). CDR3 length: 14 residues. Germline CDR1 reads DFQATT; CDR2 reads SNEGSKA (reference sequence). Trimming took 3 bases from V and 1 from J, leaving 12 bases between them. CDR3 sequence reads: CSASSGGSNYGYTF. Written as DNA, the CDR3 is TGCAGTGCTAGTAGCGGGGGGAGTAACTATGGCTACACCTTC.

Here the CDR3 reads CATSAQGGGNIQYF. The CDR3, as DNA: TGTGCCACCAGTGCCCAGGGCGGGGGTAACATTCAGTACTTC. This chain connects TRBV24-1 to TRBJ2-4; TRBD2 matches 7 bases. CDR1 is KGHDR, CDR2 SFDVKD, per germline. The CDR3 runs to 14 residues. V dropped 5 bases and J dropped 7; count of bases not matched to a gene: 7.